Included here is one T cell receptor beta chain sequence, with context. The antigen this receptor binds is unknown. The sample holds no much larger clone one base away, and base qualities are not on file. This record comes from a study of T cell responses to AZD1222 COVID-19 vaccine (dated by TCRdb to the early 2020s). General notes on the study: A total of 233 trial participants underwent TCR sequencing, of whom about 200 had received two doses of AZD1222 and some 25 had received two doses of the MenACWY control vaccine. Trial participants were enrolled by age into 18-55, 56-69 and 70-plus year subgroups, with roughly 160, 29 and 62 TCR-sequenced participants respectively.

Reading the label with the study, this specimen's time point is: about 28 days (+/-7) after the second vaccine dose. The sample's treatment or condition label, decoded: meningococcal conjugate vaccine given as trial control. Samples from vaccinated people were obtained from the UK trials COV001 and COV002, which included a single-blind randomized controlled phase 2/3 trial of AZD1222 (ChAdOx1 nCoV-19) in healthy adults. For TCRbeta chain sequencing, PBMC samples from trial participants were taken at day 0 and at day 28 after the second dose. The CDR3 regions of human TCRbeta chains were subjected to immunosequencing. As for the original processing: TCRs in the repertoires were compared against a reference library of SARS-CoV-2-specific TCRs that had been generated with the MIRA antigen-specificity platform. Breadth was defined as the fraction of unique TCRs that were SARS-CoV-2-associated, and depth was defined as the fraction of total T cells that were SARS-CoV-2-associated. Using the MIRA data, each spike-specific TCR was assigned both to the spike region to which the TCR was reactive and to a CD4 or CD8 class. Log10-transformed breadth and depth values were compared by one-way ANOVA with Sidak's multiple comparisons tests. What TCRdb holds here is the immuneACCESS table cut down to in-frame rearrangements. Part of the clones is not present; checked against another copy, under half of the missing clones reflect an unresolved V gene, and the others are unexplained. The D gene and trimming were derived from the DNA, and the V and J assignments and clone size from that table. Recorded for this sample are about 76,000 clones; about 83% of them occurred a single time. The ten biggest clones cover approximately 30% of the sample.

The germline V gene specifies LGHNA as CDR1 and YSLEER as CDR2. V trim: 4 bases; J trim: 4 bases; unmatched bases: 9. The CDR3 covers 16 residues, taking in both the cysteine and the phenylalanine. The only DNA kept is the CDR3, 48 bases in frame from the first base. Overall results and qualifications from the work: The 56-69-year group was small, and its depth increase did not reach significance, likely because of low power. The vaccine-associated CD4 TCRs covered the entire spike protein, and the dominant responses fell in regions 160-218 and 743-854. Nearly half of unique spike-specific TCRs reportedly recognized epitopes outside regions mutated in the B.1.351 and B.1.1.7 variants. Participants were mostly white British and included more females than males, and it was suggested by the authors that clonal diversity may have been underestimated. Conclusions about previously exposed vaccinees are limited, since just a handful of AZD1222 recipients were seropositive for SARS-CoV-2 at baseline. After two AZD1222 doses, both the breadth and the depth of spike-specific TCRs were significantly higher than at day 0 and than in MenACWY recipients. Because no samples from the day 14 peak response were available, repertoires could be characterized only after the peak T cell response.

The specimen was peripheral blood, collected 28 days after the second dose of the MenACWY control vaccine. The receptor was derived from an adult who received the MenACWY meningococcal vaccine as a control. This receptor chain uses TRBV4-3 and TRBJ2-2; 7 middle bases align to TRBD2. CDR3 reads: CASSPHGEGRTGELFF. The DNA sequence follows: TGCGCCAGCAGCCCCCACGGGGAGGGGCGCACCGGGGAGCTGTTTTTT.